These T cell receptor beta chains were read from a single sample in a study of T cell changes during pregnancy in multiple sclerosis. Here immunoSEQ multiplex PCR was the method, and the copy in TCRdb shows in-frame clones only, minus some. Among under 130,000 clones listed, around 91% were seen once. The sequences come from peripheral blood, collected after pregnancy. Receptor source: a female donor with multiple sclerosis, enrolled in a pregnancy study. Each CDR3 is given with its conserved first and last residue. Each record gives: clone size, V gene, J gene, D gene, CDR3 DNA, CDR3 protein. D genes are given only for firm matches. Not every row has a clone size; where given, it reads once, few, many or a size class.

>NA|TRBV28|TRBJ1-2|NA
TGTGCCAGCAGTTCAGGGAACTATGGCTACACCTTC
CASSSGNYGYTF
>NA|TRBV6-1|TRBJ1-1|TRBD1
TGTGCCAGTCGGGGACAGACGAACACTGAAGCTTTCTTT
CASRGQTNTEAFF
>NA|TRBV2|TRBJ1-5|TRBD1
TGTGCCAGCAGAATGACAGGGGGAGGGCAGCCCCAGCATTTT
CASRMTGGGQPQHF
>NA|TRBV6-6|TRBJ2-3|TRBD2
TGTGCCAGCAGCTCCCTAGCGGGGAGGGGTGATACGCAGTATTTT
CASSSLAGRGDTQYF
>NA|TRBV4-3|TRBJ2-3|TRBD2
TGCGCCAGCAGCCAAGGGACTAGCGGGGGCACAGATACGCAGTATTTT
CASSQGTSGGTDTQYF
>NA|TRBV9|TRBJ2-2|TRBD2
TGTGCCAGCAGCGTACGGGGGGGGAACACCGGGGAGCTGTTTTTT
CASSVRGGNTGELFF
>NA|TRBV5-1|TRBJ1-3|NA
TGCGCCAGCAGTTCCGGGATTGGAAACACCATATATTTT
CASSSGIGNTIYF
>few|TRBV12-5|TRBJ1-2|NA
TGTGCTAGTGGTTTGGTAGCTCAGGATGGCTACACCTTC
CASGLVAQDGYTF
>NA|TRBV6-1|TRBJ2-7|TRBD2
TGTGCCAGCAATTTAGCGGGAGGCGAGCAGTACTTC
CASNLAGGEQYF
>once|TRBV18|TRBJ2-7|TRBD2
TGTGCCAGCTCACCCGGGAGGGCCGTCAACGAGCAGTACTTC
CASSPGRAVNEQYF
>once|TRBV10-3|TRBJ2-1|TRBD2
TGTGCCATCGGTGGGGGACTAGCGGGTTCGGGTGAGCAGTTCTTC
CAIGGGLAGSGEQFF
>NA|TRBV2|TRBJ2-2|NA
TGTGCCAGCAGGATGGGCGGGACCGGGGAGCTGTTTTTT
CASRMGGTGELFF
>NA|TRBV27|TRBJ1-2|NA
TGTGCCAGCAGTTCCCCGGGAGGCTCCTATGGCTACACCTTC
CASSSPGGSYGYTF
>NA|TRBV19|TRBJ1-1|NA
TGTGCCAGTAGTATGATTGGCGGAGAAGCTTTCTTT
CASSMIGGEAFF
>NA|TRBV7-9|TRBJ1-1|NA
TGTGCCAGCAGCTTAGGGCAGGGGAACACTGAAGCTTTCTTT
CASSLGQGNTEAFF
>NA|TRBV5-1|TRBJ2-1|TRBD2
TGCGCCAGCAGCTTGTCCCGACTAGCGGGTAACAATGAGCAGTTCTTC
CASSLSRLAGNNEQFF
>NA|TRBV15|TRBJ1-1|NA
TGTGCCGTTAGGGGGTGGGACACTGAAGCTTTCTTT
CAVRGWDTEAFF
>NA|TRBV2|TRBJ2-7|NA
TGTGCCAGCGGCCAGGGGGGCACATACGAGCAGTACTTC
CASGQGGTYEQYF
>few|TRBV20-1|TRBJ1-6|NA
TGCAGTGCTAGGGTCCCCGGAGGCCTCCACTTT
CSARVPGGLHF
>NA|TRBV29-1|TRBJ2-6|NA
TGCAGCGTTGAAGATCAACACTCTGGGGCCAACGTCCTGACTTTC
CSVEDQHSGANVLTF
>once|TRBV5-5|TRBJ2-7|TRBD2
TGTGCCAGCAGCGTAGGGACTAGCGGTTTGTACGAGCAGTACTTC
CASSVGTSGLYEQYF
>NA|TRBV6-1|TRBJ1-1|TRBD1
TGTGCCAGCAGTGAACAGGGACAGATGAACACTGAAGCTTTCTTT
CASSEQGQMNTEAFF
>NA|TRBV7-9|TRBJ2-5|TRBD1
TGTGCCAGCAGCCCCCGATGGACAGGTACCCAAGAGACCCAGTACTTC
CASSPRWTGTQETQYF
>once|TRBV4-2|TRBJ2-1|NA
TGTGCCAGCACCCTGACTGGACAGCTGTACAATGAGCAGTTCTTC
CASTLTGQLYNEQFF
>NA|TRBV15|TRBJ2-7|NA
TGTGCCACCAGCAACCGCCGGGAGAATTTTTACGAGCAGTACTTC
CATSNRRENFYEQYF
>NA|TRBV27|TRBJ2-4|TRBD2
TGTGCCAGCAGCCCGCTAGCGGGGGCCCTCGGGATAAACATTCAGTACTTC
CASSPLAGALGINIQYF
>NA|TRBV11-2|TRBJ2-7|NA
TGTGCCAGCAGCTTAGAAAACTTGTACGGGTACGAGCAGTACTTC
CASSLENLYGYEQYF
>NA|TRBV5-1|TRBJ1-2|NA
TGCGCCAGCAGCTTAGGCAGGGGTGCCTATGGCTACACCTTC
CASSLGRGAYGYTF